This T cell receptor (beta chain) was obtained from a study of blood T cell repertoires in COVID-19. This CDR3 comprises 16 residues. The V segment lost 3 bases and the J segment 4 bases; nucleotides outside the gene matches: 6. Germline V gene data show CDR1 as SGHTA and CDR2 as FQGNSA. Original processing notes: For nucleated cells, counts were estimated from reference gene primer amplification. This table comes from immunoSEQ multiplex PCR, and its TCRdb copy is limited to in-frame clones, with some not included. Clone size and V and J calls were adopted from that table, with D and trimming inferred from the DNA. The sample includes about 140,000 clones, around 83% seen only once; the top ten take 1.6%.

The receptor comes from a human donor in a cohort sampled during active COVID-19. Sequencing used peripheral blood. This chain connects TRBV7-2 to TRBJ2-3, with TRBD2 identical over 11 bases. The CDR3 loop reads CASSFRSGRGADTQYF. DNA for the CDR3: TGTGCCAGCAGCTTTCGTAGCGGGAGGGGCGCAGATACGCAGTATTTT.